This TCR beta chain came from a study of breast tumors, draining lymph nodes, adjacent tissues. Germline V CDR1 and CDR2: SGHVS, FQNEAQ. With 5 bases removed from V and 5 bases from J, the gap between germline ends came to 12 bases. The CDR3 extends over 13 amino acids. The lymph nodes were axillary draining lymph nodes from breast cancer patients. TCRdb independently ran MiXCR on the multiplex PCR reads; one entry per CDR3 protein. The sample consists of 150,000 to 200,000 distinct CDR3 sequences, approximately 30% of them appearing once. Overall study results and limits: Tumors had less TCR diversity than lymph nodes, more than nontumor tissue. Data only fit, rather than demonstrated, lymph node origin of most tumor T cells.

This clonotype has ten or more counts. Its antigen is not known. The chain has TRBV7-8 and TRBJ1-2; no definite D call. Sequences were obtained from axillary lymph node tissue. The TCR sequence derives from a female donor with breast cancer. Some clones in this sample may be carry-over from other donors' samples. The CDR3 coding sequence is TGTGCCAGCAGCCCGGCCCACGGATATGGCTACACCTTC. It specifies CASSPAHGYGYTF.